This T cell receptor (beta chain) was identified in a study of Ad26.COV2.S vaccination and SARS-CoV-2 variants. Study in general: The authors gave Ad26.COV2.S intramuscularly, either once or twice 56 days apart. Study observations and caveats: There was a possibility that the TCR breadth and depth analyses underestimated total T cell responses. Considerable breadth of spike-specific CD8+ and CD4+ T cell responses has reportedly been documented following vaccination.

About this clone itself: Antigen: not known.

The treatment denotes: roughly 19 received Ad26.COV2.S at low or high dose, single or two shots; 5 received placebo; per-sample allocation not given. The samples date from day 63 after the first vaccine or placebo injection. It was an adult aged 18-55 years in Boston who was the donor. Data came from immunoSEQ multiplex PCR; TCRdb stores just in-frame clones and leaves some out. The repertoire has 350,000 to 400,000 clones, 75% to 90% of them found once; the top ten carry 3.5%. Trimming took 0 bases from V and 6 from J; bases not matched to a gene: 9. The CDR3 consists of 17 residues. Germline V gene lookup returns CDR1 LGHNA and CDR2 YNFKEQ.

This TCR was sampled from a person aged 18 to 59 who received the Ad26.COV2.S COVID-19 vaccine or a placebo. The chain uses TRBV4-2 and TRBJ2-3, with 10 nucleotides matching TRBD2. The sequenced sample was peripheral blood, obtained in a trial of Ad26.COV2.S vaccine versus placebo. As DNA, the CDR3 is TGTGCCAGCAGCCAAGAATGGGCTAGCGGGGGAGGGGATACGCAGTATTTT. Translating gives CASSQEWASGGGDTQYF.